This TCR beta chain was identified in a study of shared clonotypes between healthy human individuals. Study-level background: The plates for each donor numbered three CD4 naive, three CD4 memory, two CD8 naive and one CD8 memory. Study results and limitations: With few donors, the genetic and exposure-history diversity represented was limited. Several donors held 5% to 5.5% of naive CD4 clonotypes in common.

In the case of this clone: Its antigen remains unknown.

CDR1 MDHEN and CDR2 SYDVKM come from the germline V gene. The CDR3 has 12 residues. The V and J ends lost 9 bases and 15 bases, in that order; junction bases with no gene match: 9. This table comes from immunoSEQ multiplex PCR, and its TCRdb copy is limited to in-frame clones, with some not included. Among some 1.5 million clones listed, about 96% were seen once. The sample consisted of naive CD4+ T cells sorted from blood. Subset given: CD45RA+ positively selected. This sequence was found in a young man in good health. The rearrangement uses TRBV28 and TRBJ2-1, with 12 bases identical to TRBD2. The CDR3 nucleotides are TGTGCCAGTCGTTTACTAGCGGGAGGCCTGTTCTTC. Encoded protein: CASRLLAGGLFF.